The sequence of this TCR beta chain was determined in a study of human CD4 T cells and Enterobacteriaceae. The CDR3 runs to 14 residues. Germline values: CDR1 SGHVS, CDR2 FNYEAQ. V lost 3 bases, J lost 4 bases, and 4 bases stayed unmatched. Study-wide points: Matching to same-donor CFSE-low cultures alone inferred ex vivo clonotype reactivity.

As regards this clone: No antigen is known for it.

Deep-level sequencing, detecting one cell in 200,000, covered ex vivo memory CD4+. Repertoires were generated with immunoSEQ multiplex PCR, while TCRdb's copy carries only in-frame clones and drops some. The table lists about 27,000 clones, roughly 80% of them singletons, with over 0.9% in the top ten. Sorting took every CD4+ cell except CD45RA+CCR7+CD95- naive cells, reaching over 98% purity. Sequencing was done on a sample of memory CD4+ T cells from blood. This clonotype was sampled from a human donor in good health. The chain is built from TRBV7-6 and TRBJ2-5; 8 positions match TRBD2. CDR3 sequence: CASSLGTRGETQYF. DNA of the CDR3: TGTGCCAGCAGCTTGGGGACTAGAGGAGAGACCCAGTACTTC.